The 22 T cell receptor beta chains below come from one sample, sequenced in a study of vaccination and CD4 T cells after COVID-19. Sequenced with the Oncomine TCR Beta short-read assay was DNA taken from cultured CD4+ T cells. Each CDR3 protein is one row after TCRdb ran MiXCR on the PCR reads. The data hold 15,000 to 20,000 distinct CDR3 sequences, with 50% to 75% observed a single time. Documented treatment: roughly nine-day PBMC culture with coronavirus spike peptide pools or control peptides (ViraFEST assay). These receptors lack a known antigen. Material: CD4+ T cells from blood, cultured in vitro. These receptors all stem from a human donor who had recovered from COVID-19.

This clonotype was seen more than once but under ten times. The chain combines TRBV6-1 with TRBJ1-5, with 10 bases that match TRBD1. Germline V gives CDR1 MNHNS, CDR2 SASEGT. The CDR3 is 17 amino acids. Trimming took 5 bases from V and 3 from J; bases not matched to a gene: 10. CDR3 amino acids: CASSLGQGVPLNQPQHF. The CDR3 DNA follows: TGTGCCAGCAGTCTCGGACAGGGGGTACCCCTCAATCAGCCCCAGCATTTT.

A few counts support this clonotype. This chain joins TRBV6-2 or TRBV6-3 and TRBJ1-1; perhaps TRBD1 as D (6 bases). The CDR3 is 13 residues long. Germline V gene data show CDR1 as MNHEY and CDR2 as SVGEGT. V was clipped by 4 bases and J by 4 bases, with 10 bases between them. The CDR3 sequence is CASSFNRVTEAFF. The CDR3 DNA reads as TGTGCCAGCAGTTTCAACAGGGTCACTGAAGCTTTCTTT.

This clonotype was seen more than once but under ten times. The chain joins TRBV20-1 to TRBJ1-3; no clear D. This CDR3 is built from 14 residues. Trimming took off 2 bases at V and 7 bases at J, with 15 bases between the two ends. Germline CDR1 is DFQATT and CDR2 is SNEGSKA (reference sequence). In DNA, the CDR3 is TGCAGTGCTAGAAAGAGGGTGGGTCCGAACACCATATATTTT. Translated, it gives CSARKRVGPNTIYF.

The chain is built from TRBV12-3 or TRBV12-4 and TRBJ1-6, with D unclear. The CDR3 totals 13 residues. The V end was cut by 6 bases, the J end by 8 bases, with 11 bases between. CDR3 sequence reads: CASSYTLDSPLHF. CDR3 sequence (DNA): TGTGCCAGCAGCTATACTTTAGATTCACCCCTCCACTTT.

The V call is TRBV7-2, the J call TRBJ1-5; D uncertain. The V gene's germline CDR1 is SGHTA and CDR2 FQGNSA. The ends were cut back, 5 bases at V and 4 bases at J, with 9 bases in the middle. The CDR3 is 13 amino acids. CDR3 nucleotides: TGTGCCAGCAGCCCCGAAATGAATCAGCCCCAGCATTTT. Its protein product is CASSPEMNQPQHF.

The V and J genes are TRBV7-9 and TRBJ2-3, with D maybe TRBD2 (5 bases). Trimming removed 0 bases at V and 3 bases at J, with 10 bases between. Germline values: CDR1 SEHNR, CDR2 FQNEAQ (reference sequence). The CDR3 totals 15 residues. The CDR3 DNA reads as TGTGCCAGCAGCTTAGCGCGCCGGGGTACAGATACGCAGTATTTT. This translates into CASSLARRGTDTQYF.

The J gene is TRBJ2-5, the V gene TRBV11-2; 7 positions match TRBD2. The V segment lost 1 base and the J segment 5 bases; nucleotides outside the gene matches: 4. The CDR3 extends over 14 amino acids. Germline CDR1 SGHAT, CDR2 FQNNGV. The CDR3 reads CASSLVSGPETQYF. DNA for the CDR3: TGTGCCAGCAGCTTAGTTAGCGGGCCGGAGACCCAGTACTTC. Complete variable domain (other parts from reference TRBV11-2 and TRBJ2-5): EAGVAQSPRYKIIEKRQSVAFWCNPISGHATLYWYQQILGQGPKLLIQFQNNGVVDDSQLPKDRFSAERLKGVDSTLKIQPAKLEDSAVYLCASSLVSGPETQYFGPGTRLLVL.

The chain couples TRBV7-9 to TRBJ1-1; D is undetermined. The CDR3 is 14 residues long. Trimming shortened V by 2 bases and J by 4 bases, and 11 bases separated the two germline ends. Germline lookup yields CDR1 SEHNR and CDR2 FQNEAQ (reference sequence). The CDR3 sequence: CASSLKDERTEAFF. The DNA of the CDR3 is TGTGCCAGCAGCTTAAAGGATGAGCGCACTGAAGCTTTCTTT. Combining the CDR3 with reference TRBV7-9 and TRBJ1-1 gives the whole variable domain DTGVSQNPRHKITKRGQNVTFRCDPISEHNRLYWYRQTLGQGPEFLTYFQNEAQLEKSRLLSDRFSAERPKGSFSTLEIQRTEQGDSAMYLCASSLKDERTEAFFGQGTRLTVV.

The CDR3 DNA is TGCGCCAGCACCCTCTTCGCCGGGACAGGGGATGAGCAGTACTTC. Amino acid sequence: CASTLFAGTGDEQYF. The gene calls are TRBV5-1 and TRBJ2-7, with TRBD1 matching 10 bases. The CDR3 has 15 amino acids. The germline V gene has CDR1 SGHRS and CDR2 YFSETQ. V lost 6 bases, J lost 7 bases, and 13 bases stayed unmatched.

The chain has TRBV12-3 or TRBV12-4 and TRBJ1-1; TRBD1 is a possible D gene (5 bases). V dropped 5 bases and J dropped 4 bases, with 11 bases sitting between them. This CDR3 spans 13 amino acids. The CDR3 DNA sequence: TGTGCCAGCAGTGTGGGGGAGGGCACTGAAGCTTTCTTT. Protein sequence: CASSVGEGTEAFF.

This sequence joins TRBV11-2 and TRBJ1-3, with a weak D call TRBD1 (5 bases). There are 13 residues in the CDR3. Germline-derived CDR1 and CDR2 are SGHAT and FQNNGV. V lost 5 bases to trimming and J lost 3 bases, with 8 bases between them. In DNA form, the CDR3 reads TGTGCCAGCAGCGTACAGGTTGGAAACACCATATATTTT. It translates to CASSVQVGNTIYF.

The chain employs TRBV5-1 and TRBJ1-2; D is perhaps TRBD1 (5 bases). V shed 4 bases and J shed 5 bases, with 21 bases lying between them. In germline, CDR1 is SGHRS, CDR2 YFSETQ. The CDR3 totals 16 residues. The CDR3 coding sequence is TGCGCCAGCAGCCCCCTGGATCGGGGGGTCCAATATGGCTACACCTTC. Translation gives CASSPLDRGVQYGYTF.

The V gene is TRBV6-5, the J gene TRBJ2-7; 8 bases map to TRBD2. The CDR3 sequence is 12 residues long. Germline values: CDR1 MNHEY, CDR2 SVGAGI. The junction had 1 base not matched to a gene; V was cut back by 0 bases and J by 9 bases. This chain's CDR3 is CASSYSRGGQYF. The CDR3 coding sequence is TGTGCCAGCAGTTACTCCCGGGGGGGGCAGTACTTC.

Only a few counts were recorded for this clonotype. The chain links TRBV24-1 to TRBJ2-1; TRBD2 agrees at 14 bases. The germline gives CDR1 KGHDR, CDR2 SFDVKD. The CDR3 length is 16 residues. Losses at the gene ends were 3 bases for V and 8 bases for J; bases not matched to a gene: 5. CDR3 in DNA: TGTGCCACCAGTGATCCTGGACTAGCGGGAGGCGATGAGCAGTTCTTC. Protein: CATSDPGLAGGDEQFF.

The J gene is TRBJ2-2, the V gene TRBV20-1, with TRBD2 matching 7 bases. The CDR3 totals 16 residues. Germline lookup yields CDR1 DFQATT and CDR2 SNEGSKA (reference sequence). Trimming cost V 3 bases and J 8 bases; bases outside gene matches: 15. CDR3 protein: CSARGGRLEKWGELFF. The DNA for the CDR3 is TGCAGTGCTAGGGGCGGGAGACTAGAGAAGTGGGGGGAGCTGTTTTTT.

The sample holds a few counts of this clonotype. CDR3 DNA: TGTGCCAGCACTCGGACAGCAGCAGCCTATGGCTACACCTTC. Protein product: CASTRTAAAYGYTF. V usage is TRBV7-8 and J usage is TRBJ1-2, with a weak D call TRBD1 (6 bases). This CDR3 comprises 14 residues. V gave up 7 bases and J gave up 4 bases, with 16 bases separating them. CDR1 and CDR2 (germline): SGHVS, FQNEAQ.

This clonotype was seen a single time. The chain links TRBV5-6 to TRBJ2-3; D uncertain. Trimming took 0 bases from V and 2 from J, leaving 7 bases between them. The CDR3 loop spans 14 amino acids. The germline V gene has CDR1 SGHDT and CDR2 YYEEEE. CDR3 protein: CASSLVGPTDTQYF. Here the CDR3 DNA reads TGTGCCAGCAGCTTGGTAGGTCCCACAGATACGCAGTATTTT.

The genes are TRBV3-1 and TRBJ2-7; D possibly corresponds to TRBD1 (5 bases). Germline loops: CDR1 LGHDT, CDR2 YNNKEL (reference sequence). Trimming cost V 0 bases and J 0 bases, with 15 bases left between them. The CDR3 runs to 17 residues. CDR3 sequence reads: CASSQDGAVTLSYEQYF. CDR3 sequence (DNA): TGTGCCAGCAGCCAAGATGGGGCAGTTACTCTCTCCTACGAGCAGTACTTC.

This clonotype came up a few times. The chain recombines TRBV27 with TRBJ1-2, with D possibly being TRBD1 (5 bases). V lost 10 bases to trimming and J lost 8 bases, with 14 bases between them. Germline loops: CDR1 MNHEY, CDR2 SMNVEV (reference sequence). This CDR3 region has 11 residues. The chain's CDR3 is CAIKMDKGYTF. As DNA, the CDR3 is TGTGCCATAAAAATGGACAAAGGCTACACCTTC.

The V and J genes are TRBV6-1 and TRBJ1-2; D possibly corresponds to TRBD1 (6 bases). CDR3 size: 16 residues. Trimming cost V 2 bases and J 0 bases, with 13 bases left between them. CDR1 and CDR2 from the germline V gene are MNHNS and SASEGT. As DNA, the CDR3 is TGTGCCAGCAGTGAACCCTTAGGGGGAGCTAACTATGGCTACACCTTC. Its protein product is CASSEPLGGANYGYTF.

The chain links TRBV18 to TRBJ1-2; possibly TRBD1 for D (5 bases). V was cut by 3 bases and J by 6 bases, with 20 bases left in between. CDR1 KGHSH and CDR2 LQKENI come from the germline V gene. CDR3 length: 16 amino acids. This CDR3 reads CASSPQLGPLGHGYTF. The DNA of the CDR3 is TGTGCCAGCTCACCCCAATTGGGGCCTCTCGGACATGGCTACACCTTC.

This clonotype was picked up a small number of times. CDR3 DNA: TGCGCCAGCAGACCCAGGACGGAATCCTATAATTCACCCCTCCACTTT. Translating it yields CASRPRTESYNSPLHF. The gene calls are TRBV5-1 and TRBJ1-6, with D uncertain. V lost 5 bases and J lost 1, with 13 bases in between. The CDR3 consists of 16 residues. Germline CDR1 and CDR2: SGHRS and YFSETQ.